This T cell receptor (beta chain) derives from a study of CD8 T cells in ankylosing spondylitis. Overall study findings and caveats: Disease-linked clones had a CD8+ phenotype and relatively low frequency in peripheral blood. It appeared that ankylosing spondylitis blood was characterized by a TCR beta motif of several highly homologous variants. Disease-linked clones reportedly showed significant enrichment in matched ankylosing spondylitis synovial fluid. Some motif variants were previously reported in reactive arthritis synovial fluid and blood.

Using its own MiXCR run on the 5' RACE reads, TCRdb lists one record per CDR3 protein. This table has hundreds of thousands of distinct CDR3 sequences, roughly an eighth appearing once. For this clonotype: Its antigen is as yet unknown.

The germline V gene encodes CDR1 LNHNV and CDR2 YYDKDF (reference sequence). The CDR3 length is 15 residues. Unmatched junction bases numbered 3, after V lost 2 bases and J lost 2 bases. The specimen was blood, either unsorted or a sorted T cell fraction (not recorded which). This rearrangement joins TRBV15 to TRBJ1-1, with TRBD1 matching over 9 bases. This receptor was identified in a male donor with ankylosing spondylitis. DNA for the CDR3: TGTGCCACCAGCAGAAAGGGACAGGGTAACACTGAAGCTTTCTTT. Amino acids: CATSRKGQGNTEAFF. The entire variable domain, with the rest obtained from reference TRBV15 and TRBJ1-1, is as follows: DAMVIQNPRYQVTQFGKPVTLSCSQTLNHNVMYWYQQKSSQAPKLLFHYYDKDFNNEADTPDNFQSRRPNTSFCFLDIRSPGLGDTAMYLCATSRKGQGNTEAFFGQGTRLTVV.